This T cell receptor beta chain was obtained from a study of neoadjuvant anti-PD-1 for oral cavity cancer. This sample's time point: after neoadjuvant nivolumab, at surgical resection. No culture or expansion preceded analysis of these blood cells. Sequencing was performed with immunoSEQ multiplex PCR; in TCRdb, only in-frame clones are kept and a portion is missing. The table includes over 25,000 clones, around four fifths detected once. Germline CDR1 reads SNHLY; CDR2 reads FYNNEI. Deletions cut 7 bases from V and 0 bases from J, with 10 bases between. The CDR3 is made up of 15 amino acids. The rearrangement uses TRBV2 and TRBJ2-6, with D unclear. This material consisted of PBMCs, taken after nivolumab (anti-PD-1) treatment. This sequence originates from a person aged 35 to 85 with oral cavity squamous cell carcinoma. In DNA, the CDR3 is TGTGCCAGCAAGTTCGAACGCTCTGGGGCCAACGTCCTGACTTTC. Amino acid sequence: CASKFERSGANVLTF.